Listed here are 8 T cell receptor beta chains from one sample, sequenced in a study of shared clonotypes between healthy human individuals. Here immunoSEQ multiplex PCR was the method, and the copy in TCRdb shows in-frame clones only, minus some. The sample shows over 950,000 clones, 60% to 85% of them seen only once. The sample was memory CD4+ T cells from PBMCs. Subset defined: CD45RA-negative fraction. Source of these receptors: a man between 18 and 35 years old in good health. Some clones in this sample may be carry-over from other donors' samples.

The V call is TRBV27, the J call TRBJ2-1, with 12 bases lining up with TRBD2. Trimming took 5 bases from V and 4 from J; bases not matched to a gene: 6. CDR3 length: 16 amino acids. From germline, CDR1 is MNHEY and CDR2 SMNVEV (reference sequence). The CDR3 coding sequence is TGTGCCAGCAGTAGGTCTAGCGGGAGGGCGTACAATGAGCAGTTCTTC. Translating it yields CASSRSSGRAYNEQFF.

In DNA form, the CDR3 reads TGCGCCAGCAGCTCCGTTAGCGGGGGGAACAATGAGCAGTTCTTC. Translating gives CASSSVSGGNNEQFF. The chain employs TRBV5-1 and TRBJ2-1; TRBD2 matches 10 bases. V shed 3 bases and J 5 bases; nucleotides not matched to a gene: 5. CDR3 length: 15 amino acids. Germline V gene sequence: CDR1 SGHRS, CDR2 YFSETQ.

The CDR3 here is CASSMEGAAGYTF. DNA for the CDR3: TGTGCCAGTAGTATGGAAGGGGCCGCTGGCTACACCTTC. The chain carries TRBV19 and TRBJ1-2; tentatively, D is TRBD1 (5 bases). V gave up 3 bases and J gave up 7 bases, with 12 bases separating them. CDR3 length: 13 residues. Germline CDR1 is LNHDA and CDR2 is SQIVND (reference sequence).

The chain couples TRBV7-3 to TRBJ1-2; 8 bases agree with TRBD1. V dropped 5 bases and J dropped 2; count of bases not matched to a gene: 4. The germline V gene has CDR1 SGHTA and CDR2 FQGTGA. This CDR3 is built from 14 residues. CDR3 coding DNA: TGTGCCAGCAGCCCCGGACAGGGCAACTATGGCTACACCTTC. This gives the protein CASSPGQGNYGYTF.

This chain connects TRBV28 to TRBJ2-1; TRBD2 matches at 11 bases. The junction had 9 bases not matched to a gene; V was cut back by 4 bases and J by 10 bases. CDR3 size: 15 residues. Germline loops: CDR1 MDHEN, CDR2 SYDVKM. CDR3 nucleotides: TGTGCCAGCAGTTCTAGCGGGAGGATCGCAGGGGAGCAGTTCTTC. As protein: CASSSSGRIAGEQFF.

The rearrangement joins TRBV15 to TRBJ2-7; 8 nucleotides align to TRBD2. The CDR3 loop spans 16 amino acids. The J segment lost 4 bases and the V segment lost 0 bases, leaving 8 bases of the junction unmatched. CDR1 and CDR2 (germline): LNHNV, YYDKDF (reference sequence). The CDR3 here is CATSRDGGLGGYEQYF. Here the CDR3 DNA reads TGTGCCACCAGCAGAGATGGGGGACTAGGAGGGTACGAGCAGTACTTC.

This clone showed up just a few times. This chain links TRBV28 with TRBJ2-2; D is possibly TRBD1 (7 bases). V lost 2 bases and J lost 15, with 19 bases in between. The CDR3 contains 14 residues. CDR1 is MDHEN and CDR2 is SYDVKM in the germline V gene. The CDR3 sequence is CASSLGTALASVFF. CDR3 DNA: TGTGCCAGCAGTTTAGGGACAGCCCTAGCGTCGGTGTTTTTT. Based on the CDR3 plus reference TRBV28 and TRBJ2-2, the full variable domain is DVKVTQSSRYLVKRTGEKVFLECVQDMDHENMFWYRQDPGLGLRLIYFSYDVKMKEKGDIPEGYSVSREKKERFSLILESASTNQTSMYLCASSLGTALASVFFGEGSRLTVL.

This chain joins TRBV27 and TRBJ1-1, with TRBD1 as a possible D gene (6 bases). CDR1 and CDR2 (germline): MNHEY, SMNVEV (reference sequence). Between the trimmed V and J ends, which lost 5 bases and 1 base, there was a span of 11 bases. The CDR3 length is 14 residues. This chain's CDR3 is CASSPRQANTEAFF. CDR3 in DNA: TGTGCCAGCAGTCCCCGACAGGCGAACACTGAAGCTTTCTTT.